Listed below are T cell receptor beta chains from one sample, sequenced in a study of T-cell memory formation after mild COVID-19. TCRdb reprocessed the 5' RACE reads via MiXCR and lists one record per CDR3 protein. This table holds roughly 110,000 distinct CDR3 sequences, around 14% found once. What was sequenced was PBMCs or a T cell subset sorted from them (not recorded which). The receptors shown here come from a young man who had mild COVID-19 (a few samples of this study predate the infection). Cell type and time point are not known. Both conserved end residues are part of each CDR3. The D gene is left open where the match is weak. Part of the rows lack a size; the others show once, few, many or a class for expanded clones.

TRBV7-2	-	-	TRBJ1-1	CASSLDRFEAFF	TGTGCCAGCAGCCTTGACAGGTTTGAAGCTTTCTTT
TRBV27	-	-	TRBJ2-7	CASSSGVILYEQYF	TGTGCCAGCAGCTCCGGGGTAATATTATACGAGCAGTACTTC
TRBV5-1	once	-	TRBJ2-7	CASSLVYGSRTTDSYEQYF	TGCGCCAGCAGCTTGGTTTATGGGAGCCGAACTACCGACTCCTACGAGCAGTACTTC
TRBV7-2	few	TRBD2	TRBJ2-5	CASSPGAGVWQETQYF	TGTGCCAGCAGTCCGGGAGCGGGGGTATGGCAAGAGACCCAGTACTTC
TRBV28	many	-	TRBJ2-1	CASSPTGASSYNEQFF	TGTGCCAGCAGTCCCACGGGGGCGAGCTCCTACAATGAGCAGTTCTTC
TRBV24-1	few	-	TRBJ2-5	CATSDWLGETQYF	TGTGCCACCAGTGATTGGTTAGGGGAGACCCAGTACTTC
TRBV11-2	-	TRBD2	TRBJ2-3	CASSQSGEGHDTQYF	TGTGCCAGCAGTCAAAGCGGGGAGGGGCACGATACGCAGTATTTT
TRBV9	-	-	TRBJ1-5	CASSVAGGAQPQHF	TGTGCCAGCAGCGTAGCGGGGGGTGCGCAGCCCCAGCATTTT
TRBV21-1	many	-	TRBJ1-2	CASSKVGPSRSTNYGYTF	TGTGCCAGCAGCAAAGTAGGGCCCTCAAGAAGTACTAACTATGGCTACACCTTC
TRBV5-6	-	TRBD2	TRBJ2-1	CASSRTSGGAWEQFF	TGTGCCAGCAGCAGGACTAGCGGGGGGGCCTGGGAGCAGTTCTTC
TRBV29-1	few	TRBD1	TRBJ1-2	CSVDTPLQGGYYGYTF	TGCAGCGTTGACACCCCGCTGCAGGGGGGCTACTATGGCTACACCTTC
TRBV29-1	-	-	TRBJ2-5	CSVPGMNQYF	TGCAGCGTTCCGGGAATGAACCAGTACTTC
TRBV12-3/TRBV12-4	medium-sized	-	TRBJ1-2	CASSQNPPGGYTF	TGTGCCAGCAGCCAAAACCCCCCCGGTGGCTACACCTTC
TRBV7-9	-	-	TRBJ1-5	CASSLAVNQPQHF	TGTGCCAGCAGCTTAGCCGTTAATCAGCCCCAGCATTTT
TRBV4-1	-	TRBD2	TRBJ2-7	CASSPPGGSEQYF	TGCGCCAGCAGCCCGCCGGGGGGGAGCGAGCAGTACTTC
TRBV7-2	-	-	TRBJ2-7	CASSLAPTYEQYF	TGTGCCAGCAGCTTAGCGCCGACCTACGAGCAGTACTTC
TRBV4-3	-	-	TRBJ2-1	CASSRGPIGRVGYEQFF	TGCGCCAGCAGCCGCGGCCCCATCGGCAGGGTGGGGTATGAGCAGTTCTTC
TRBV6-5	many	TRBD1	TRBJ1-1	CASSYRGGIGTEAFF	TGTGCCAGCAGTTACCGAGGGGGCATAGGGACTGAAGCTTTCTTT
TRBV7-9	many	-	TRBJ2-7	CASSPTTSSYEQYF	TGTGCCAGCAGCCCGACTACCAGCTCCTACGAGCAGTACTTC
TRBV11-3	-	TRBD1	TRBJ2-2	CASSLVTLLQGMINTGELFF	TGTGCCAGCAGCTTAGTCACCTTACTACAGGGGATGATTAACACCGGGGAGCTGTTTTTT
TRBV4-2	-	-	TRBJ2-3	CASSQEEEYTDTQYF	TGTGCCAGCAGCCAAGAGGAGGAGTACACAGATACGCAGTATTTT
TRBV7-2	many	TRBD2	TRBJ2-5	CASSLNDVGLAGGPETQYF	TGTGCCAGCAGCTTAAATGATGTGGGACTAGCGGGGGGGCCAGAGACCCAGTACTTC
TRBV4-1	few	-	TRBJ1-2	CASSRLRQDQKGYGYTF	TGCGCCAGCAGCCGCCTCCGACAGGACCAGAAGGGCTATGGCTACACCTTC
TRBV6-1	-	-	TRBJ2-5	CASSRMGGGETQYF	TGTGCCAGCAGTCGAATGGGTGGGGGGGAGACCCAGTACTTC
TRBV6-6	few	TRBD1	TRBJ2-5	CASSNYRGAGETQYF	TGTGCCAGCAGTAACTACAGGGGCGCTGGGGAGACCCAGTACTTC
TRBV4-1	-	TRBD1	TRBJ2-1	CASSQRQGTGEQFF	TGCGCCAGCAGCCAGAGACAGGGGACTGGTGAGCAGTTCTTC
TRBV6-6	few	TRBD2	TRBJ2-2	CASLSGTSGGAYTGELFF	TGTGCCAGCCTGAGCGGGACTAGCGGGGGGGCCTACACCGGGGAGCTGTTTTTT
TRBV4-3	-	-	TRBJ2-7	CASSQGTGVSYEQYF	TGCGCCAGCAGCCAAGGGACGGGGGTAAGCTACGAGCAGTACTTC
TRBV11-2	-	-	TRBJ1-4	CASSLGRKLFF	TGTGCCAGCAGCTTAGGCAGGAAACTGTTTTTT
TRBV7-9	few	-	TRBJ1-2	CASSPELITGHLNYGYTF	TGTGCCAGCAGCCCAGAACTTATAACGGGACACCTTAACTATGGCTACACCTTC
TRBV5-1	-	-	TRBJ1-6	CASRDGSDNSPLHF	TGCGCCAGCAGAGACGGATCGGATAATTCACCCCTCCACTTT
TRBV4-1	few	-	TRBJ1-5	CASSQGTEGQPQHF	TGCGCCAGCAGCCAAGGGACAGAGGGTCAGCCCCAGCATTTT
TRBV9	few	TRBD1	TRBJ2-3	CASSTRQGPSTDTQYF	TGTGCCAGCAGCACCAGACAGGGGCCAAGCACAGATACGCAGTATTTT
TRBV14	-	TRBD1	TRBJ2-1	CASSQIQGAWDEQFF	TGTGCCAGCAGCCAGATACAGGGGGCTTGGGATGAGCAGTTCTTC
TRBV27	-	-	TRBJ1-5	CASSLSWSLNQPQHF	TGTGCCAGCAGTTTATCGTGGTCCCTCAATCAGCCCCAGCATTTT
TRBV28	-	-	TRBJ2-3	CASSWGSTDTQYF	TGTGCCAGCAGTTGGGGGAGCACAGATACGCAGTATTTT
TRBV6-5	-	TRBD1	TRBJ1-5	CASSPDRGGSEQPQHF	TGTGCCAGCAGTCCTGACAGGGGAGGCTCGGAACAGCCCCAGCATTTT
TRBV7-9	-	-	TRBJ2-3	CASSNSGGGDDTQYF	TGTGCCAGCAGTAATAGTGGGGGAGGAGACGATACGCAGTATTTT
TRBV20-1	-	-	TRBJ2-4	CSARGGNIQYF	TGCAGTGCTAGAGGTGGGAACATTCAGTACTTC
TRBV20-1	-	TRBD1	TRBJ1-1	CSARDRGQAYWGTEAFF	TGCAGTGCTAGAGATCGGGGACAGGCTTATTGGGGCACTGAAGCTTTCTTT
TRBV30	-	TRBD1	TRBJ1-6	CALLGQGNSPLHF	TGTGCCTTACTAGGACAGGGGAATTCACCCCTCCACTTT
TRBV12-3/TRBV12-4	-	TRBD1	TRBJ2-7	CASSLSGQPIF	TGTGCCAGCAGTTTATCGGGACAGCCAATCTTC
TRBV29-1	-	-	TRBJ1-1	CSGEVSTEAFF	TGCAGCGGCGAGGTTAGCACTGAAGCTTTCTTT
TRBV11-2	many	TRBD1	TRBJ2-1	CASSEDRGATEQFF	TGTGCCAGCAGCGAAGACAGGGGGGCGACTGAGCAGTTCTTC
TRBV7-9	many	-	TRBJ2-2	CASSLPPRRNTGELFF	TGTGCCAGCAGCCTCCCCCCGCGTAGGAACACCGGGGAGCTGTTTTTT
TRBV5-1	few	TRBD1	TRBJ1-1	CASSLALTGGGTEAFF	TGCGCCAGCAGCTTGGCCTTGACAGGGGGTGGAACTGAAGCTTTCTTT
TRBV7-9	few	-	TRBJ2-1	CASSETGAEQFF	TGTGCCAGCAGCGAGACCGGCGCTGAGCAGTTCTTC
TRBV4-1	many	-	TRBJ2-5	CASSFEPTDAQETQYF	TGCGCCAGCAGCTTCGAACCGACCGACGCACAAGAGACCCAGTACTTC
TRBV2	few	TRBD1	TRBJ2-7	CASRPLSGTGTDEQYF	TGTGCCAGCCGACCCCTTTCCGGGACAGGGACCGACGAGCAGTACTTC
TRBV10-3	few	-	TRBJ2-7	CAIRGTYEQYF	TGTGCCATCAGGGGCACCTACGAGCAGTACTTC
TRBV7-7	few	TRBD1	TRBJ2-2	CATGTANTGELFF	TGTGCTACCGGGACAGCGAACACCGGGGAGCTGTTTTTT
TRBV29-1	few	-	TRBJ1-2	CSVELGSLYGYTF	TGCAGCGTTGAGTTGGGCTCTCTCTATGGCTACACCTTC
TRBV12-5	-	TRBD1	TRBJ2-2	CASGYQKGQGDTGELFF	TGTGCTAGTGGTTACCAAAAGGGACAGGGTGACACCGGGGAGCTGTTTTTT
TRBV12-3/TRBV12-4	-	-	TRBJ1-2	CASSSGGGSGYTF	TGTGCCAGCAGCTCAGGAGGTGGGAGTGGCTACACCTTC
TRBV7-6	-	TRBD2	TRBJ2-1	CASSLAGGVDEQFF	TGTGCCAGCAGCTTAGCCGGGGGGGTCGATGAGCAGTTCTTC